The next 20 T cell receptor beta chains were all read from a single sample in a study of blood T cell repertoires in COVID-19. Generated by immunoSEQ multiplex PCR, the TCRdb table keeps only in-frame clones and is missing some. The sample yields some 450,000 clones, 70% to 90% seen once. The sequencing input was peripheral blood. The receptors shown here come from a woman between 50 and 59 years old with COVID-19, enrolled during active disease.

The gene calls are TRBV15 and TRBJ1-4; D is undetermined. V shed 6 bases and J shed 5 bases, with 16 bases lying between them. The CDR3 contains 15 residues. CDR1 and CDR2 (germline): LNHNV, YYDKDF (reference sequence). CDR3 sequence reads: CATSQRVGRNEKLFF. The DNA for the CDR3 is TGTGCCACCAGTCAGCGGGTTGGCCGGAATGAAAAACTGTTTTTT.

The rearrangement links TRBV5-8 to TRBJ2-5, with D perhaps TRBD1 (6 bases). Per the germline V gene, CDR1 is SGHTS and CDR2 is YDEGEE. The CDR3 sequence is 14 residues long. Deletions cut 4 bases from V and 1 base from J, with 11 bases between. The CDR3 loop reads CASSQRQVQETQYF. DNA for the CDR3: TGTGCCAGCAGCCAAAGACAGGTCCAAGAGACCCAGTACTTC.

V gene TRBV4-1 combines with J gene TRBJ1-1; D ambiguous. This CDR3 spans 14 amino acids. Germline assignment: CDR1 MGHRA and CDR2 YSYEKL. Trimming removed 1 base from V and 3 bases from J, with 9 bases in between. The DNA for the CDR3 is TGCGCCAGCAGCCAAGCGAACAGTCACACTGAAGCTTTCTTT. Its translation is CASSQANSHTEAFF.

The rearrangement links TRBV3-1 (or the pseudogene TRBV3-2) to TRBJ1-1; D unresolved. The V end was cut by 4 bases, the J end by 4 bases, with 10 bases between. Germline CDR1 LGHDT, CDR2 YNNKEL (reference sequence). This CDR3 has 13 residues. CDR3 DNA: TGTGCCAGCAGCCTAGGAGTCGCCACTGAAGCTTTCTTT. This sequence encodes CASSLGVATEAFF.

The V gene is TRBV3-1 (or the pseudogene TRBV3-2), the J gene TRBJ2-7, with D perhaps TRBD1 (6 bases). Trimming cost V 4 bases and J 5 bases, with 18 bases left between them. Germline V gene lookup returns CDR1 LGHDT and CDR2 YNNKEL (reference sequence). The CDR3 extends over 15 amino acids. For the CDR3, the DNA is TGTGCCAGCAGCCGAAGAGGGCAGGGGATCGACGAGCAGTACTTC. Translated: CASSRRGQGIDEQYF.

This rearrangement joins TRBV4-1 to TRBJ2-5; D perhaps matches TRBD2 (5 bases). There are 13 residues in the CDR3. The germline gives CDR1 MGHRA, CDR2 YSYEKL. V was cut by 3 bases and J by 5 bases, with 10 bases left in between. For the CDR3, the DNA is TGCGCCAGCAGCCACCCTTCGGGGGAGACCCAGTACTTC. Amino acid sequence: CASSHPSGETQYF.

This chain joins TRBV24-1 and TRBJ1-5, with 7 bases fitting TRBD1. The CDR3 runs 16 residues. CDR1 is KGHDR and CDR2 is SFDVKD in the germline V gene. Trimming took 2 bases from V and 8 from J; bases not matched to a gene: 11. CDR3 loop: CATSDSRQGTGEPQHF. For the CDR3, the DNA is TGTGCCACCAGTGATTCGAGACAGGGTACGGGGGAGCCCCAGCATTTT.

The chain employs TRBV10-3 and TRBJ1-3, with D uncertain. The CDR3 consists of 12 residues. Germline loops: CDR1 ENHRY, CDR2 SYGVKD. V lost 9 bases, J lost 9 bases, and 15 bases lay in between. The CDR3 region has the DNA TGTGCCATACAGACCCCAATCCGCACCATATATTTT. It translates to CAIQTPIRTIYF.

The CDR3 is CASSALRGLGTDTQYF. CDR3 DNA: TGTGCCAGCAGTGCACTCAGGGGGCTCGGCACAGATACGCAGTATTTT. J is TRBJ2-3 and V is TRBV27, with 8 bases that match TRBD1. J lost 1 base, V lost 5 bases, and 8 bases had no gene match. The CDR3 consists of 16 residues. Germline V gene sequence: CDR1 MNHEY, CDR2 SMNVEV (reference sequence).

V usage is TRBV6-6 and J usage is TRBJ1-3; TRBD1 matches at 7 bases. The CDR3 sequence is 12 residues long. CDR1 MNHNY and CDR2 SVGAGI come from the germline V gene (reference sequence). Trimming cost V 9 bases and J 6 bases; bases outside gene matches: 5. This CDR3 is CASTGAANTIYF. The CDR3 DNA is TGTGCCAGTACAGGGGCGGCAAACACCATATATTTT.

The V gene is TRBV4-1, the J gene TRBJ1-5, with TRBD1 matching 7 bases. From germline, CDR1 is MGHRA and CDR2 YSYEKL. CDR3 length: 15 residues. The J segment lost 12 bases and the V segment lost 2 bases, leaving 13 bases of the junction unmatched. Here the CDR3 reads CASSQYRTGPIRQHF. CDR3 bases: TGCGCCAGCAGCCAATATAGGACAGGACCGATCCGCCAGCATTTT.

This clone is a singleton in its sample. The rearrangement links TRBV29-1 to TRBJ2-1; a weak D match, TRBD2 (6 bases). Trimming removed 3 bases from V and 15 bases from J, with 15 bases in between. CDR1 is SQVTM, CDR2 ANQGSEA, per germline. The CDR3 runs to 11 residues. CDR3 DNA sequence: TGCAGCGTTGAGGACTACCACGCCTCGTTCTTC. Encoded protein: CSVEDYHASFF.

The chain employs TRBV9 and TRBJ2-7, with TRBD1 matching over 7 bases. The CDR3 sequence is 16 residues long. Germline lookup yields CDR1 SGDLS and CDR2 YYNGEE. V lost 4 bases, J lost 0 bases, and 10 bases stayed unmatched. The CDR3 coding sequence is TGTGCCAGCAGCCTCGGACAGGACTCGAGCTCCTACGAGCAGTACTTC. This codes for CASSLGQDSSSYEQYF.

V usage is TRBV19 and J usage is TRBJ1-4; TRBD1 aligns across 9 bases. Trimming removed 10 bases from V and 5 bases from J; junction bases left unmatched: 8. The CDR3 loop spans 14 amino acids. CDR1 and CDR2 from the germline V gene are LNHDA and SQIVND (reference sequence). CDR3 nucleotide sequence: TGTGCCACCGCCGACGGACAGGGGAATGAAAAACTGTTTTTT. This sequence encodes CATADGQGNEKLFF.

The chain couples TRBV3-1 (or the pseudogene TRBV3-2) to TRBJ2-4; D might be TRBD2 (6 bases). Germline assignment: CDR1 LGHDT and CDR2 YNNKEL (reference sequence). V was cut by 6 bases and J by 0 bases, with 12 bases left in between. The CDR3 runs 15 residues. The CDR3 DNA is TGTGCCAGCAGAGATATCGGGGGAGCCAAAAACATTCAGTACTTC. Protein sequence: CASRDIGGAKNIQYF.

The CDR3 coding sequence is TGTGCCAGCAGCCCTGACAGGGGGCGCGGCTACACCTTC. Translation gives CASSPDRGRGYTF. This chain connects TRBV7-8 to TRBJ1-2; 10 nucleotides align to TRBD1. The CDR3 covers 13 residues. The germline V gene has CDR1 SGHVS and CDR2 FQNEAQ. With 5 bases clipped from V and 8 bases from J, the junction kept 5 bases outside the gene matches.

V usage is TRBV7-9 and J usage is TRBJ1-2; D ambiguous. The V gene's germline CDR1 is SEHNR and CDR2 FQNEAQ (reference sequence). Trimming removed 4 bases at V and 7 bases at J, with 19 bases between. CDR3 size: 15 residues. CDR3: CASSSTSRPQGGYTF. The CDR3 nucleotides read TGTGCCAGCAGCTCCACCTCGAGGCCCCAAGGTGGCTACACCTTC.

The V gene is TRBV19, the J gene TRBJ1-6; 10 bases map to TRBD1. Per the germline V gene, CDR1 is LNHDA and CDR2 is SQIVND (reference sequence). The length of the CDR3 is 16 residues. V lost 9 bases and J lost 4; bases outside the gene matches: 9. CDR3 protein: CASRTGGNIYNSPLHF. In DNA, the CDR3 is TGTGCCAGCCGGACAGGGGGTAACATTTATAATTCACCCCTCCACTTT.

J is TRBJ1-1 and V is TRBV2; D gene uncertain. Germline CDR1 SNHLY, CDR2 FYNNEI. V lost 6 bases and J lost 1, with 9 bases in between. The CDR3 runs 13 residues. This CDR3 reads CASSKNRNTEAFF. DNA of the CDR3: TGTGCCAGCAGCAAGAACAGGAACACTGAAGCTTTCTTT.

The J gene is TRBJ1-1, the V gene TRBV30; TRBD1 matches 7 bases. Trimming cost V 3 bases and J 6 bases; bases outside gene matches: 7. This CDR3 is 13 amino acids long. Per germline, CDR1 GTSNPN and CDR2 SVGIG (reference sequence). This CDR3 reads CAWRGTASAEAFF. As DNA, the CDR3 is TGTGCCTGGAGGGGGACAGCCTCGGCTGAAGCTTTCTTT.